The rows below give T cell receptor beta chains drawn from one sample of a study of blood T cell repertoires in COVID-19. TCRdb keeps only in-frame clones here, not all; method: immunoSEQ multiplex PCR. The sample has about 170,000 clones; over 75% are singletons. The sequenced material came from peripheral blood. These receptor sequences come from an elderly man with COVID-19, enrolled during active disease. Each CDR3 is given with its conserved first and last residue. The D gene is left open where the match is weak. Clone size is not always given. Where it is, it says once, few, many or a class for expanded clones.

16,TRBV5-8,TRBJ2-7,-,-,CASSSGVQGGMNEQYF,TGTGCCAGCAGCTCTGGAGTCCAAGGAGGGATGAACGAGCAGTACTTC
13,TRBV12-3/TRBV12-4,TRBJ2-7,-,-,CASSFEGAGEQYF,TGTGCCAGCAGTTTTGAGGGGGCGGGGGAGCAGTACTTC
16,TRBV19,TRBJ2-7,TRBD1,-,CASSMGWNRGRYEQYF,TGTGCCAGTAGTATGGGTTGGAACAGGGGCCGATACGAGCAGTACTTC
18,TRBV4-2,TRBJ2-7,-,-,CASSQDSPSGTRSYEQYF,TGTGCCAGCAGCCAAGACTCCCCGAGCGGGACACGAAGCTACGAGCAGTACTTC
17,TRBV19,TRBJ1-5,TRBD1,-,CASSKGTGDYSNQPQHF,TGTGCCAGTAGTAAGGGGACAGGTGATTATAGCAATCAGCCCCAGCATTTT
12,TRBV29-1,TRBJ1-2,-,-,CSVEDYGYGYTF,TGCAGCGTTGAAGATTACGGCTATGGCTACACCTTC
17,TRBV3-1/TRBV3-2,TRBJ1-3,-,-,CASSQESVVGGGNTIYF,TGTGCCAGCAGCCAAGAGAGCGTGGTGGGGGGAGGAAACACCATATATTTT
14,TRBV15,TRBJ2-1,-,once,CATGGFGSYNEQFF,TGTGCCACCGGAGGGTTTGGATCCTACAATGAGCAGTTCTTC
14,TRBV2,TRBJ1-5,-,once,CASSGLGGYQPQHF,TGTGCCAGCAGTGGATTGGGAGGTTATCAGCCCCAGCATTTT
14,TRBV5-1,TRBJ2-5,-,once,CASSSRRQLETQYF,TGCGCCAGCAGCTCGAGGCGGCAGTTAGAGACCCAGTACTTC
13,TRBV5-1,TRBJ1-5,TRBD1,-,CASSWGGQGAQHF,TGCGCCAGCAGCTGGGGCGGACAGGGCGCCCAGCATTTT
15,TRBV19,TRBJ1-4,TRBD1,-,CASSRGTAINEKLFF,TGTGCCAGTAGTAGGGGGACAGCAATTAATGAAAAACTGTTTTTT
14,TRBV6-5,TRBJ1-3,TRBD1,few,CASSPGQVRDTIYF,TGTGCCAGCAGTCCCGGACAGGTTCGGGACACCATATATTTT
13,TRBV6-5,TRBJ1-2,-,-,CASRKTGNYGYTF,TGTGCCAGCAGGAAAACAGGGAACTATGGCTACACCTTC
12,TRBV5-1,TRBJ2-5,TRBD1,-,CASSADRGPQYF,TGCGCCAGCAGCGCTGACAGGGGCCCCCAGTACTTC
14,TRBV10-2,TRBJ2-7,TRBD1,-,CASSDQGAAYEQYF,TGCGCCAGCAGTGATCAGGGGGCGGCCTACGAGCAGTACTTC
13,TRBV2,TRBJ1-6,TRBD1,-,CASGGQVNSPLHF,TGTGCCAGCGGAGGACAGGTTAATTCACCCCTCCACTTT
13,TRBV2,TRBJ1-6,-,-,CASTRDTSSPLHF,TGTGCCAGCACGAGGGACACATCTTCACCCCTCCACTTT
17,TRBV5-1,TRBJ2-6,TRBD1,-,CASTRQGIRSGANVLTF,TGCGCCAGCACCCGACAGGGGATCAGATCTGGGGCCAACGTCCTGACTTTC
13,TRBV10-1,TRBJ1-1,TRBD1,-,CASSGQGLTEAFF,TGCGCCAGCAGTGGACAGGGGCTGACTGAAGCTTTCTTT
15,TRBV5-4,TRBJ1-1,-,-,CASSPQVGEGTEAFF,TGTGCCAGCAGCCCCCAAGTAGGGGAGGGAACTGAAGCTTTCTTT
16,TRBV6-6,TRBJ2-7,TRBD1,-,CASRTTGQLSSYEQYF,TGTGCCAGCAGAACTACGGGACAGTTGAGCTCCTACGAGCAGTACTTC
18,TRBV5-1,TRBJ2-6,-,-,CASSSGFPGLSGANVLTF,TGCGCCAGCAGCTCGGGTTTTCCTGGCCTCTCTGGGGCCAACGTCCTGACTTTC
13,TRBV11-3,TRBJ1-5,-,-,CASSLDAGQPQHF,TGTGCCAGCAGCTTAGATGCGGGGCAGCCCCAGCATTTT
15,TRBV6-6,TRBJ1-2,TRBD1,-,CASEDRAGTNYGYTF,TGTGCCAGCGAGGACAGGGCAGGGACTAACTATGGCTACACCTTC
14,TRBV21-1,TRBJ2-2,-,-,CASSLDTNTGELFF,TGTGCCAGCAGTCTAGATACGAACACCGGGGAGCTGTTTTTT
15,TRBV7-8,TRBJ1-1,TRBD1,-,CASSPADRANTEAFF,TGTGCCAGCAGCCCGGCGGACAGGGCGAACACTGAAGCTTTCTTT
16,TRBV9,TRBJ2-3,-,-,CASSVEGHSRPDTQYF,TGTGCCAGCAGCGTCGAGGGACACTCCAGGCCAGATACGCAGTATTTT
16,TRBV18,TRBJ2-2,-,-,CASSPFSWGLTGELFF,TGTGCCAGCTCCCCCTTTTCCTGGGGGCTCACCGGGGAGCTGTTTTTT
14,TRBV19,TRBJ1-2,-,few,CASTEEKGIPGYTF,TGTGCCAGTACGGAGGAGAAGGGTATCCCAGGCTACACCTTC
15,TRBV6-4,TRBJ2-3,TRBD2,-,CASSPLAGGADTQYF,TGTGCCAGCAGCCCACTAGCGGGGGGAGCAGATACGCAGTATTTT
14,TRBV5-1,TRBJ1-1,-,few,CASSLGPMNTEAFF,TGCGCCAGCAGCTTGGGGCCGATGAACACTGAAGCTTTCTTT
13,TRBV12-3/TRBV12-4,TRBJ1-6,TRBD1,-,CASRGQVYSPLHF,TGTGCCAGCAGGGGACAGGTCTACTCACCCCTCCACTTT
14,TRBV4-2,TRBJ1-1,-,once,CASSQANTNTEAFF,TGTGCCAGCAGCCAAGCCAACACGAACACTGAAGCTTTCTTT
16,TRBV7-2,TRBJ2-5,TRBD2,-,CASSLAGSGGRETQYF,TGTGCCAGCAGCTTAGCGGGTAGCGGGGGCCGGGAGACCCAGTACTTC
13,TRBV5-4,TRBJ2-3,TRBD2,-,CASSLLAADTQYF,TGTGCCAGCAGCTTGCTAGCGGCCGATACGCAGTATTTT
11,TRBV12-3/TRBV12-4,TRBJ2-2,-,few,CASRLAGELFF,TGTGCCAGCAGACTCGCCGGGGAGCTGTTTTTT
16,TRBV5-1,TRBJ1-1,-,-,CASSLARGGRNTEAFF,TGCGCCAGCAGCTTGGCGAGGGGAGGAAGGAACACTGAAGCTTTCTTT
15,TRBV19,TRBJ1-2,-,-,CASSIASGQNYGYTF,TGTGCCAGTAGTATAGCCTCAGGGCAGAACTATGGCTACACCTTC
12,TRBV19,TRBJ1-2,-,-,CASSITVYGYTF,TGTGCCAGTAGTATAACAGTCTATGGCTACACCTTC
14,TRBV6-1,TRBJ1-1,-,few,CASSEALGRGEAFF,TGTGCCAGCAGTGAAGCGCTCGGCAGGGGTGAAGCTTTCTTT
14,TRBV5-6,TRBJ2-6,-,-,CASSSRSGANVLTF,TGTGCCAGCAGCTCCCGGTCTGGGGCCAACGTCCTGACTTTC
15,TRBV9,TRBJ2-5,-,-,CASSVEVGAQETQYF,TGTGCCAGCAGCGTAGAAGTGGGGGCCCAAGAGACCCAGTACTTC
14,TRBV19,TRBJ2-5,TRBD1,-,CASSPQTGRETQYF,TGTGCCAGTAGTCCCCAGACAGGGAGAGAGACCCAGTACTTC
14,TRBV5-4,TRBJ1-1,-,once,CASSLDGGGTEAFF,TGTGCCAGCAGCTTGGACGGGGGGGGAACTGAAGCTTTCTTT
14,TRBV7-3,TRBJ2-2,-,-,CASSLGAGSGELFF,TGTGCCAGCAGCTTAGGGGCTGGGTCCGGGGAGCTGTTTTTT
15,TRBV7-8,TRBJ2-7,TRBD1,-,CASSPRTGGFYEQYF,TGTGCCAGCAGCCCGCGGACAGGGGGATTTTACGAGCAGTACTTC
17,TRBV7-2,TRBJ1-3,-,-,CASSLVGVGSSGNTIYF,TGTGCCAGCAGCTTAGTGGGTGTGGGCTCCTCTGGAAACACCATATATTTT
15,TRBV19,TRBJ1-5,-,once,CASSIAGSGNQPQHF,TGTGCCAGTAGTATCGCGGGAAGTGGCAATCAGCCCCAGCATTTT
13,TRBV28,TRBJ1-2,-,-,CASSSQDFYGYTF,TGTGCCAGCAGTTCTCAGGATTTCTATGGCTACACCTTC
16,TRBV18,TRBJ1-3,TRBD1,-,CASSLSETGAGNTIYF,TGTGCCAGCTCACTTTCGGAAACAGGGGCTGGAAACACCATATATTTT
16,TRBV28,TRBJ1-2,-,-,CASSSSGQRPNYGYTF,TGTGCCAGCAGTTCCTCCGGACAGCGCCCTAACTATGGCTACACCTTC
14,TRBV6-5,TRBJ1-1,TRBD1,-,CASIRDRALYEAFF,TGTGCCAGCATTCGGGACAGAGCGCTTTATGAAGCTTTCTTT
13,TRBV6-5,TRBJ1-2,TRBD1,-,CASRLNRGSGYTF,TGTGCCAGCAGACTCAACAGGGGAAGTGGCTACACCTTC
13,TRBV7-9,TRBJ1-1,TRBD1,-,CASSLTGGTEAFF,TGTGCCAGCAGCTTAACAGGGGGGACTGAAGCTTTCTTT
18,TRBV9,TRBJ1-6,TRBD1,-,CASSGYRGARSYNSPLHF,TGTGCCAGCAGCGGCTACAGGGGGGCCCGCTCCTATAATTCACCCCTCCACTTT
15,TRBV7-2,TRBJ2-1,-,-,CASSLDSGSYNEQFF,TGTGCCAGCAGCTTAGATAGCGGATCCTACAATGAGCAGTTCTTC
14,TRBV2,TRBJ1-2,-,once,CASSEVGANYGYTF,TGTGCCAGCAGTGAGGTCGGAGCTAACTATGGCTACACCTTC